This TCR beta chain was profiled in a study of control samples from healthy donors and cancer patients. This clone was seen a handful of times. The data were produced by immunoSEQ multiplex PCR, yet TCRdb's version contains in-frame clones alone and is incomplete. The table has just over 80,000 clones, about 94% seen once. CDR3 size: 13 residues. Germline V gene data show CDR1 as SNHLY and CDR2 as FYNNEI. Trimming shortened V by 5 bases and J by 2 bases, and 8 bases separated the two germline ends. V and J are TRBV2 and TRBJ2-3; no clear D gene. The specimen was blood. This clonotype was obtained from a woman aged 18-29 years in good health. The CDR3 reads CASSLLDTDTQYF. DNA of the CDR3: TGTGCCAGCAGTCTACTTGACACAGATACGCAGTATTTT. Supplemented by reference TRBV2 and TRBJ2-3, the full variable domain reads EPEVTQTPSHQVTQMGQEVILRCVPISNHLYFYWYRQILGQKVEFLVSFYNNEISEKSEIFDDQFSVERPDGSNFTLKIRSTKLEDSAMYFCASSLLDTDTQYFGPGTRLTVL.